The rows below give T cell receptor beta chains drawn from one sample of a study of blood T cell repertoires in COVID-19. TCRdb's table, derived via immunoSEQ multiplex PCR, lists solely in-frame clones and lacks some. Among 45,000 to 50,000 clones, roughly 88% were seen once, and the ten largest hold 7% to 9%. Sequenced input: peripheral blood. These TCRs come from a man aged 50 to 60 with acute or convalescent COVID-19. Each CDR3 is given with its conserved first and last residue. The order of the fields is clone size, J gene, V gene, D gene, CDR3 protein, CDR3 DNA. D genes are given only for firm matches. Only part of the rows carry a size: once, few, many, or a class if the clone is expanded.

abundance: -; j_gene: TRBJ2-1; v_gene: TRBV5-1; d_gene: -; CDR3aa: CASSLAIANNEQFF; CDR3nt: TGCGCCAGCAGCTTGGCCATCGCTAACAATGAGCAGTTCTTC
abundance: -; j_gene: TRBJ1-1; v_gene: TRBV3-1/TRBV3-2; d_gene: -; CDR3aa: CASSQLGHGDEAFF; CDR3nt: TGTGCCAGCAGCCAACTGGGACATGGGGATGAAGCTTTCTTT
abundance: -; j_gene: TRBJ1-1; v_gene: TRBV6-5; d_gene: -; CDR3aa: CASTSDGRKAFF; CDR3nt: TGTGCCAGCACCTCGGACGGGAGAAAAGCTTTCTTT
abundance: -; j_gene: TRBJ2-3; v_gene: TRBV5-1; d_gene: TRBD2; CDR3aa: CASSLGLAGTSTDTQYF; CDR3nt: TGCGCCAGCAGCTTGGGGCTAGCGGGGACAAGCACAGATACGCAGTATTTT
abundance: -; j_gene: TRBJ1-2; v_gene: TRBV7-9; d_gene: TRBD1; CDR3aa: CASSSGGGYTF; CDR3nt: TGTGCCAGCAGCTCAGGGGGCGGCTACACCTTC
abundance: -; j_gene: TRBJ1-5; v_gene: TRBV9; d_gene: -; CDR3aa: CASSVGREHQPQHF; CDR3nt: TGTGCCAGCAGCGTAGGACGGGAACATCAGCCCCAGCATTTT
abundance: -; j_gene: TRBJ2-1; v_gene: TRBV2; d_gene: TRBD1; CDR3aa: CASSDSAWAGGHEQFF; CDR3nt: TGTGCCAGCAGCGACTCCGCCTGGGCAGGGGGCCATGAGCAGTTCTTC
abundance: -; j_gene: TRBJ1-3; v_gene: TRBV7-9; d_gene: -; CDR3aa: CASSYPSSGNTIYF; CDR3nt: TGTGCCAGCAGCTATCCGAGCTCTGGAAACACCATATATTTT
abundance: once; j_gene: TRBJ2-2; v_gene: TRBV4-3; d_gene: TRBD2; CDR3aa: CASSHRLAGGTNTGELFF; CDR3nt: TGCGCCAGCAGCCATCGACTAGCGGGGGGGACGAACACCGGGGAGCTGTTTTTT
abundance: -; j_gene: TRBJ1-4; v_gene: TRBV5-4; d_gene: -; CDR3aa: CASSLRGTNEKLFF; CDR3nt: TGTGCCAGCAGCTTGAGAGGAACTAATGAAAAACTGTTTTTT
abundance: -; j_gene: TRBJ1-2; v_gene: TRBV6-5; d_gene: -; CDR3aa: CASSSSGQGALYGYTF; CDR3nt: -
abundance: -; j_gene: TRBJ2-1; v_gene: TRBV24-1; d_gene: TRBD2; CDR3aa: CATSGSGDSYNEQFF; CDR3nt: TGTGCCACCAGTGGTAGCGGGGACTCCTACAATGAGCAGTTCTTC
abundance: -; j_gene: TRBJ2-7; v_gene: TRBV4-1; d_gene: -; CDR3aa: CASSRNTGLGYEQYF; CDR3nt: TGCGCCAGCAGCCGGAATACAGGGTTAGGTTACGAGCAGTACTTC
abundance: few; j_gene: TRBJ2-7; v_gene: TRBV4-1; d_gene: TRBD2; CDR3aa: CASSQERSGTRVIEQYF; CDR3nt: TGCGCCAGCAGCCAAGAAAGGTCCGGGACTAGGGTTATCGAGCAGTACTTC
abundance: -; j_gene: TRBJ1-2; v_gene: TRBV6-2/TRBV6-3; d_gene: TRBD1; CDR3aa: CASSYGQEPRGYTF; CDR3nt: TGTGCCAGCAGTTACGGACAGGAGCCTCGGGGCTACACCTTC
abundance: -; j_gene: TRBJ2-7; v_gene: TRBV11-2; d_gene: -; CDR3aa: CASSLNPGLGEQYF; CDR3nt: TGTGCCAGCAGCTTAAACCCAGGGCTGGGGGAGCAGTACTTC
abundance: -; j_gene: TRBJ1-1; v_gene: TRBV12-3/TRBV12-4; d_gene: -; CDR3aa: CASSSQYTEAFF; CDR3nt: TGTGCCAGCAGTTCGCAGTACACTGAAGCTTTCTTT
abundance: -; j_gene: TRBJ1-1; v_gene: TRBV19; d_gene: -; CDR3aa: CASSIEANTEAFF; CDR3nt: TGTGCCAGTAGTATAGAGGCGAACACTGAAGCTTTCTTT
abundance: few; j_gene: TRBJ2-2; v_gene: TRBV18; d_gene: -; CDR3aa: CASSLLRGSTGELFF; CDR3nt: TGTGCCAGCTCACTCCTCAGAGGGAGCACCGGGGAGCTGTTTTTT
abundance: -; j_gene: TRBJ1-2; v_gene: TRBV28; d_gene: -; CDR3aa: CASQEGERGYTF; CDR3nt: TGTGCCAGCCAGGAGGGTGAGAGGGGCTACACCTTC
abundance: -; j_gene: TRBJ2-1; v_gene: TRBV7-2; d_gene: -; CDR3aa: CASSFFSTENEQFF; CDR3nt: TGTGCCAGCAGCTTCTTCTCGACAGAGAATGAGCAGTTCTTC